These T cell receptor beta chains were read from a single sample in a study of T cells in localized non-small cell lung cancer. Generated by immunoSEQ multiplex PCR, the TCRdb table keeps only in-frame clones and is missing some. The table lists around 2,100 clones, more than 20% of them singletons, with approximately 5.9% in the top ten. Material: lung tumor tissue, obtained before any cancer treatment. Receptor source: a woman aged 35-75 years with stage III lung adenocarcinoma. Each CDR3 is given with its conserved first and last residue. A D gene is named only where the DNA matches it firmly. Not all rows give a size; the values are once, few, many and, for expanded clones, a class.

TRBV6-7	few	TRBJ2-1	-	TGTGCCAGCAGTTCCCTAGACAGTGGGGAGCAGTTCTTC	CASSSLDSGEQFF
TRBV19	-	TRBJ1-6	-	TGTGCCAGTAGTAACGTGGGGGGCGCGATAAATTCACCCCTCCACTTT	CASSNVGGAINSPLHF
TRBV6-8	few	TRBJ1-4	-	TGTGCCAGCAGTCCCCGACAGAATAATGAAAAACTGTTTTTT	CASSPRQNNEKLFF
TRBV4-1	-	TRBJ1-2	-	TGCACCAGCAGCCCCACCAGCCTTCTACAGGGATTCCATGGCTACACCTTC	CTSSPTSLLQGFHGYTF
TRBV7-8	-	TRBJ1-1	-	TGTGCCAGCAGCCAGACAGTGAACACTGAAGCTTTCTTT	CASSQTVNTEAFF
TRBV11-3	few	TRBJ2-2	-	TGTGCCAGCAGCTTAAGGCAGGACATAAACACCGGGGAGCTGTTTTTT	CASSLRQDINTGELFF
TRBV9	few	TRBJ2-2	-	TGTGCCAGCAGTGCCAGGGAAGCCAACGGGGAGCTGTTTTTT	CASSAREANGELFF
TRBV11-3	large	TRBJ1-1	-	TGTGCCAGCAGCTCAACAGGGAGGGGTAGCACTGAAGCTTTCTTT	CASSSTGRGSTEAFF
TRBV30	-	TRBJ2-1	-	TGTGCCTGGGCCGGAGTCTATGAGCAGTTCTTC	CAWAGVYEQFF
TRBV11-3	few	TRBJ2-3	TRBD2	TGTGCCAGCAGCTTCCAGCGGGGGGGAGGGGATACGCAGTATTTT	CASSFQRGGGDTQYF
TRBV9	-	TRBJ1-1	-	TGTGCCAGCAGCGTAGCTATGAACACTGAAGCTTTCTTT	CASSVAMNTEAFF
TRBV11-3	medium-sized	TRBJ1-2	-	TGTGCCAGCAGCTTAGTCTTTGGTAACTATGGCTACACCTTC	CASSLVFGNYGYTF